This TCR beta chain was recovered during a study of T cells after yellow fever vaccination. In the case of this clonotype: Its cognate antigen is unknown.

Notes on the study in general: The study found a weaker secondary response that peaked faster, day 5 versus 15. Reappearance after the booster was observed for most primary-vaccination clones (roughly 96% CD4, over 70% CD8).

The germline gives CDR1 SGHTA, CDR2 FQGNSA. The CDR3 is 16 amino acids. Trimming pared 5 bases from V and 1 base from J, leaving 17 bases between. Researchers made TCR cDNA using 5'RACE template switching, and this step added a universal primer site and UMIs. TCRdb passed the 5' RACE reads through MiXCR, listing each CDR3 protein once. The repertoire holds around 360,000 distinct CDR3 sequences, with around 10% as singletons. The source material was PBMCs, sampled on the day of the first yellow fever vaccination. The chain couples TRBV7-2 to TRBJ2-5; D is perhaps TRBD1 or TRBD2 (5 bases each). The receptor was isolated from a young man who received the YFV17D yellow fever vaccine. The CDR3 spells CASSLLARGPQETQYF. DNA for the CDR3: TGTGCCAGCAGCCTCCTGGCCCGGGGACCCCAAGAGACCCAGTACTTC.